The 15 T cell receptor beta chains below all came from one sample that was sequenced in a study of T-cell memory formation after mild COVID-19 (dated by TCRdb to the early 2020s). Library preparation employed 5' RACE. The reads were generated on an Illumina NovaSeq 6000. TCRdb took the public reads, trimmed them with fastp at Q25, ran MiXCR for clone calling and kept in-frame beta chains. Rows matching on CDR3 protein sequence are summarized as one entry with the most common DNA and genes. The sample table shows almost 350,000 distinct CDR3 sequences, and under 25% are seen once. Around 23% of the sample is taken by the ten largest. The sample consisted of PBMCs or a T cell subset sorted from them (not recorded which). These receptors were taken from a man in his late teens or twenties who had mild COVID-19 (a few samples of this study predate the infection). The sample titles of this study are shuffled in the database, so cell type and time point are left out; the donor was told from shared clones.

CDR3 DNA: TGTGCCAGCAGTGACTCGAACGGTCTCTATGGCTACACCTTC. This gives the protein CASSDSNGLYGYTF. The rearrangement uses TRBV6-4 and TRBJ1-2; D call uncertain. Trimming took 0 bases from V and 4 from J, leaving 9 bases between them. The CDR3 has 14 residues. From germline, CDR1 is MRHNA and CDR2 SNTAGT.

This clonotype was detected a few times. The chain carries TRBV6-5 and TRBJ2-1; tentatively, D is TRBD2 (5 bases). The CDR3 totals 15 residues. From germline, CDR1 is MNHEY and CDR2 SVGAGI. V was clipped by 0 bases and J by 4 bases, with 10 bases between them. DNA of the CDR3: TGTGCCAGCAGTTACTCCGGGGTTGGGTACAATGAGCAGTTCTTC. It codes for CASSYSGVGYNEQFF.

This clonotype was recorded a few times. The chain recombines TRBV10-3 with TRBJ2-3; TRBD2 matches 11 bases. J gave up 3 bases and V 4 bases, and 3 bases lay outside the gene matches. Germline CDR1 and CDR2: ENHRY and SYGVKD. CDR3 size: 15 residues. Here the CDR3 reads CAISATSGVTDTQYF. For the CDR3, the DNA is TGTGCCATCAGTGCGACTAGCGGGGTAACAGATACGCAGTATTTT.

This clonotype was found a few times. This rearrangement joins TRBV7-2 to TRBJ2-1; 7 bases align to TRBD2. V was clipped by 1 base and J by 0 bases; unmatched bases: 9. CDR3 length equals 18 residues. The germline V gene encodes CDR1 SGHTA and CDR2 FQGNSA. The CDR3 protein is CASSLVGRGLSSYNEQFF. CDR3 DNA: TGTGCCAGCAGCTTAGTAGGGAGGGGTCTTAGCTCCTACAATGAGCAGTTCTTC.

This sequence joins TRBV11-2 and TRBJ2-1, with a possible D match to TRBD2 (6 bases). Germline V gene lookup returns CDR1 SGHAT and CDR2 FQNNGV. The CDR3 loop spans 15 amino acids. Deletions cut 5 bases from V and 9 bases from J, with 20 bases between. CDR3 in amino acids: CASSPSWPSEGEQFF. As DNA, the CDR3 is TGTGCCAGCAGCCCCTCCTGGCCTAGCGAAGGTGAGCAGTTCTTC.

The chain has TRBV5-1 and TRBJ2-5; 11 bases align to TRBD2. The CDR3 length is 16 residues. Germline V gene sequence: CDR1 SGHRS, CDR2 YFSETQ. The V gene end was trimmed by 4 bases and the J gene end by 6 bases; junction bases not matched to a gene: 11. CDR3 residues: CASSPGASGGTKTQYF. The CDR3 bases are TGCGCCAGCAGCCCGGGGGCTAGCGGGGGGACAAAGACCCAGTACTTC.

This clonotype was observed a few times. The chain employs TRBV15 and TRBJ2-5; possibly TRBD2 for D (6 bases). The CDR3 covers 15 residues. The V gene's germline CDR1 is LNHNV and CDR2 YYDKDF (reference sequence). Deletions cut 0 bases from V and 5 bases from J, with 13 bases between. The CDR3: CATSRDGRFGETQYF. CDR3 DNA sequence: TGTGCCACCAGCAGAGATGGGAGGTTCGGGGAGACCCAGTACTTC.

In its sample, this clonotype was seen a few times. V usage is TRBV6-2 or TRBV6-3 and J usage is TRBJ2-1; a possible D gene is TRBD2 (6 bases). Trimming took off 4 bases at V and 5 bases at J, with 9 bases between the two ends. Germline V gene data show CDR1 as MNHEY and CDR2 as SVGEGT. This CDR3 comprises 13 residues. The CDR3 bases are TGTGCCAGCAGTTTTAGCGGAAACAATGAGCAGTTCTTC. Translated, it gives CASSFSGNNEQFF.

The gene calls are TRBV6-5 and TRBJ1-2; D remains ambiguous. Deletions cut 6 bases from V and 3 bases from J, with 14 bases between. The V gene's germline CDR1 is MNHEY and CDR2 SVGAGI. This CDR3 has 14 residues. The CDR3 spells CASSQGCRYYGYTF. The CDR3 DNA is TGTGCCAGCAGCCAAGGGTGCCGCTACTATGGCTACACCTTC.

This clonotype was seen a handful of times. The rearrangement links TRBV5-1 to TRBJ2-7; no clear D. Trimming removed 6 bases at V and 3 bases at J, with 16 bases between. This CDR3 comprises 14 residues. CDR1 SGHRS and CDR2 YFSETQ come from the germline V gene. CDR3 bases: TGCGCCAGCACCCTATCCCCTCATGACTACGAGCAGTACTTC. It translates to CASTLSPHDYEQYF. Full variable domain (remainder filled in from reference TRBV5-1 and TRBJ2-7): KAGVTQTPRYLIKTRGQQVTLSCSPISGHRSVSWYQQTPGQGLQFLFEYFSETQRNKGNFPGRFSGRQFSNSRSEMNVSTLELGDSALYLCASTLSPHDYEQYFGPGTRLTVT.

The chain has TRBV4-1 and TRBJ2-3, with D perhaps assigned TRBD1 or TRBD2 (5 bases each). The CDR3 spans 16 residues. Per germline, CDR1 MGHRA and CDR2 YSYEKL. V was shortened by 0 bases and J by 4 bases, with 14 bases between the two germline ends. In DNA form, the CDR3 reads TGCGCCAGCAGCCAAGATGGAGGCAGGGCCGCAGATACGCAGTATTTT. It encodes CASSQDGGRAADTQYF.

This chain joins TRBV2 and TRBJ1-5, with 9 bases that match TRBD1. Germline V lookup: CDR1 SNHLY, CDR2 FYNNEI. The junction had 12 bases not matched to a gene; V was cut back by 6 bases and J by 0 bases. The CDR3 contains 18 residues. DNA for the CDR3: TGTGCCAGCAGCGGGACAGGGACCCACATTTATAGCAATCAGCCCCAGCATTTT. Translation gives CASSGTGTHIYSNQPQHF.

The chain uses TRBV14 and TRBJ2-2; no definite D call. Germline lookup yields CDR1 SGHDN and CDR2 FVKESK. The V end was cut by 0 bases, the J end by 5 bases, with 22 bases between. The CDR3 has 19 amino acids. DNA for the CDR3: TGTGCCAGCAGCCAAGACACAGTGGTACAGCGCCGGGCAACCGGGGAGCTGTTTTTT. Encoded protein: CASSQDTVVQRRATGELFF. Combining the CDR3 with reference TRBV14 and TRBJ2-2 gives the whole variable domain EAGVTQFPSHSVIEKGQTVTLRCDPISGHDNLYWYRRVMGKEIKFLLHFVKESKQDESGMPNNRFLAERTGGTYSTLKVQPAELEDSGVYFCASSQDTVVQRRATGELFFGEGSRLTVL.

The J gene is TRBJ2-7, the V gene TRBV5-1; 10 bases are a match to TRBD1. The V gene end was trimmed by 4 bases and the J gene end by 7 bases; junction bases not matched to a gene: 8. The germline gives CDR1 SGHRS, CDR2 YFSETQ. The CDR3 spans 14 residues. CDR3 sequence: CASSTRDRGGEQYF. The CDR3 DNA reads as TGCGCCAGCAGCACCCGGGACAGGGGAGGTGAGCAGTACTTC.

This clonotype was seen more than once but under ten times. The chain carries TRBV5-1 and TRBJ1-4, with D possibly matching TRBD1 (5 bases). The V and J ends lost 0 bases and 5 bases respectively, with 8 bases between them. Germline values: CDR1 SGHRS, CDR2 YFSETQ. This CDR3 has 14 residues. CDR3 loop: CASSLEGMNEKLFF. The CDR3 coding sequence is TGCGCCAGCAGCTTGGAGGGGATGAATGAAAAACTGTTTTTT.